Shown below are 27 T cell receptor beta chains from a single sample sequenced in a study of response to subunit inactivated influenza vaccine. Each CDR3 protein gets one entry after TCRdb re-called the RT-PCR reads with MiXCR. Seen here are some 500,000 distinct CDR3 sequences, about 15% observed once, and the top ten hold roughly 3.1%. The sequencing here drew on CD4+ T cells sorted from PBMCs, taken around 25 months after vaccination. Every receptor here comes from a man between 50 and 75 years old who received an inactivated influenza vaccine.

As to this clonotype: A read error is possible here, since a much larger clone lies one base away. The chain recombines TRBV5-1 with TRBJ2-3; 10 nucleotides line up with TRBD1. The germline CDR1 and CDR2 sequences are SGHRS and YFSETQ. The CDR3 is 16 amino acids. The CDR3 coding sequence is TGCGCCAGCAGCCAGGGACAGGGGACAAGCACATATACGCAGTATTTT. Its translation is CASSQGQGTSTYTQYF.

The sample holds a few counts of this clonotype. This chain connects TRBV14 to TRBJ2-1; 9 bases fit TRBD1. The ends lost 4 bases at V and 3 bases at J; junction bases unmatched: 7. The CDR3 has 16 amino acids. CDR1 is SGHDN, CDR2 FVKESK, per germline. CDR3 residues: CASSRRQGEGYNEQFF. CDR3 coding DNA: TGTGCCAGCAGCCGCAGACAGGGGGAGGGCTACAATGAGCAGTTCTTC.

This chain connects TRBV11-2 to TRBJ2-2; TRBD1 agrees at 7 bases. The V segment lost 5 bases and the J segment 0 bases; nucleotides outside the gene matches: 12. The CDR3 extends over 18 amino acids. Germline assignment: CDR1 SGHAT and CDR2 FQNNGV. The CDR3 coding sequence is TGTGCCAGCAGCCTACTACTATTCGGGACAGCGAACACCGGGGAGCTGTTTTTT. It specifies CASSLLLFGTANTGELFF.

This clonotype was seen a few times. V usage is TRBV4-3 and J usage is TRBJ1-1; 11 nucleotides line up with TRBD1. The CDR3 has 14 residues. J lost 6 bases, V lost 1 base, and 1 base had no gene match. The germline V gene has CDR1 LGHNA and CDR2 YSLEER. In nucleotides, the CDR3 is TGCGCCAGCAGCCAAGGGACAGGGGGCTCTGAAGCTTTCTTT. Translating gives CASSQGTGGSEAFF.

This clonotype was observed a handful of times. The rearrangement uses TRBV20-1 and TRBJ1-1; no reliable D call. Looked up from germline, CDR1 is DFQATT and CDR2 is SNEGSKA (reference sequence). The CDR3 extends over 13 amino acids. The germline V and J ends were trimmed by 3 bases and 0 bases, with 8 bases remaining between them. The CDR3 DNA reads as TGCAGTGCTAGTGGCAATTTGAACACTGAAGCTTTCTTT. This sequence encodes CSASGNLNTEAFF.

This clonotype was seen more than once but under ten times. The genes are TRBV7-9 and TRBJ1-6, with 8 bases lining up with TRBD1. The CDR3 loop spans 16 amino acids. J was trimmed by 7 bases and V by 3 bases; bases with no gene match: 8. Looked up from germline, CDR1 is SEHNR and CDR2 is FQNEAQ (reference sequence). CDR3 in DNA: TGTGCCAGCAGCTTGGGACCGGGACAGGAGAATTCACCCCTCCACTTT. Its protein is CASSLGPGQENSPLHF.

This clonotype was found a few times. The rearrangement links TRBV5-6 to TRBJ2-3; D remains ambiguous. Looked up from germline, CDR1 is SGHDT and CDR2 is YYEEEE. Trimming shortened V by 2 bases and J by 0 bases, and 16 bases separated the two germline ends. The CDR3 sequence is 17 residues long. CDR3 in DNA: TGTGCCAGCAGCTTAAAGTCCCAGGCCACTAGCACAGATACGCAGTATTTT. Its translation is CASSLKSQATSTDTQYF.

This clonotype was recorded at least ten times. The DNA of the CDR3 is TGTGCCAGCAGTGAGGTCACAGGGGCCCAAGAGACCCAGTACTTC. Translated, it gives CASSEVTGAQETQYF. This chain connects TRBV25-1 to TRBJ2-5; 7 nucleotides line up with TRBD1. CDR1 is MGHDK and CDR2 is SYGVNS in the germline V gene. Trimming took 3 bases from V and 1 from J; bases not matched to a gene: 5. The CDR3 contains 15 residues. Using reference TRBV25-1 and TRBJ2-5 for the parts outside the CDR3, the full variable domain is EADIYQTPRYLVIGTGKKITLECSQTMGHDKMYWYQQDPGMELHLIHYSYGVNSTEKGDLSSESTVSRIRTEHFPLTLESARPSHTSQYLCASSEVTGAQETQYFGPGTRLLVL.

V is TRBV7-9 and J is TRBJ2-1, with 7 nucleotides matching TRBD1. There are 16 residues in the CDR3. The V segment lost 5 bases and the J segment 7 bases; nucleotides outside the gene matches: 14. Germline V CDR1 and CDR2: SEHNR, FQNEAQ (reference sequence). The CDR3 DNA follows: TGTGCCAGCAGCGCTACGCTCCGGGACAGTCGTAATGAGCAGTTCTTC. Protein: CASSATLRDSRNEQFF.

This clonotype has just a few counts. The chain combines TRBV2 with TRBJ1-5, with D perhaps TRBD1 (6 bases). Trimming pared 4 bases from V and 0 bases from J, leaving 28 bases between. The CDR3 loop spans 21 amino acids. CDR1 is SNHLY, CDR2 FYNNEI, per germline. The DNA for the CDR3 is TGTGCCAGCAGTGTATCTGCTCAACGGCAGGGGTCTGCCCATAGCAATCAGCCCCAGCATTTT. Its translation: CASSVSAQRQGSAHSNQPQHF. The entire variable domain, with the rest obtained from reference TRBV2 and TRBJ1-5, is as follows: EPEVTQTPSHQVTQMGQEVILRCVPISNHLYFYWYRQILGQKVEFLVSFYNNEISEKSEIFDDQFSVERPDGSNFTLKIRSTKLEDSAMYFCASSVSAQRQGSAHSNQPQHFGDGTRLSIL.

This clonotype was seen more than once but under ten times. V gene TRBV10-3 combines with J gene TRBJ2-7; no reliable D call. V gave up 3 bases and J gave up 3 bases, with 6 bases separating them. This CDR3 is built from 12 residues. Germline CDR1 and CDR2: ENHRY and SYGVKD. The CDR3 DNA reads TGTGCCATCAGTGACGGGTACTACGAGCAGTACTTC. As protein: CAISDGYYEQYF.

This clonotype was observed a handful of times. The chain recombines TRBV7-2 with TRBJ2-3; maybe TRBD1 (6 bases). Germline V gives CDR1 SGHTA, CDR2 FQGNSA. This CDR3 region has 15 residues. Between the trimmed V and J ends, which lost 0 bases and 5 bases, there was a span of 12 bases. The CDR3 nucleotides read TGTGCCAGCAGCTTAGCGTCGACAGGCCTAGATACGCAGTATTTT. Translation gives CASSLASTGLDTQYF.

The genes are TRBV10-3 and TRBJ2-1; D is ambiguous. Between the trimmed V and J ends, which lost 4 bases and 7 bases, there was a span of 14 bases. CDR1 ENHRY and CDR2 SYGVKD come from the germline V gene. The CDR3 is 14 amino acids. CDR3 loop: CAISGPGRANEQFF. The CDR3 coding sequence is TGTGCCATCAGTGGGCCCGGCCGGGCGAATGAGCAGTTCTTC.

This clonotype was recorded a few times. J is TRBJ2-1 and V is TRBV3-1, with D possibly being TRBD1 or TRBD2 (5 bases each). The germline V and J ends were trimmed by 1 base and 7 bases, with 11 bases remaining between them. Germline CDR1 is LGHDT and CDR2 is YNNKEL (reference sequence). The CDR3 is 14 amino acids. The CDR3 sequence is CASSQGGNSNEQFF. CDR3 bases: TGTGCCAGCAGCCAAGGGGGGAACAGTAATGAGCAGTTCTTC.

This clonotype has only a few counts. The chain combines TRBV28 with TRBJ2-1; D tentatively reads TRBD1 or TRBD2 (5 bases each). The CDR3 loop spans 13 amino acids. Germline-derived CDR1 and CDR2 are MDHEN and SYDVKM. Trimming pared 6 bases from V and 10 bases from J, leaving 16 bases between. Written as DNA, the CDR3 is TGTGCCAGCAGGCAATCTAGGGACGGAGAGCAGTTCTTC. Protein: CASRQSRDGEQFF.

This clonotype occurred a few times. The chain carries TRBV5-5 and TRBJ2-3, with 8 nucleotides matching TRBD2. Germline lookup yields CDR1 SGHKS and CDR2 YYEKEE (reference sequence). The CDR3 totals 15 residues. V was clipped by 0 bases and J by 4 bases; unmatched bases: 4. The CDR3 here is CASSLAGGAADTQYF. In nucleotides, the CDR3 is TGTGCCAGCAGCTTGGCCGGGGGGGCGGCAGATACGCAGTATTTT.

The sample holds a few counts of this clonotype. The chain uses TRBV5-4 and TRBJ2-5, with 9 nucleotides matching TRBD2. Germline V gene lookup returns CDR1 SGHNT and CDR2 YYREEE (reference sequence). V lost 1 base and J lost 5; bases outside the gene matches: 3. The length of the CDR3 is 14 residues. The DNA for the CDR3 is TGTGCCAGCAGCTTGAAACTAGCGGGCGAGACCCAGTACTTC. Its translation: CASSLKLAGETQYF.

Turning to this clonotype: The junction differs from germline at one of its ends, possibly a read error. The chain joins TRBV3-1 to TRBJ2-7; D gene ambiguous. The CDR3 is 17 amino acids. Germline V gives CDR1 LGHDT, CDR2 YNNKEL (reference sequence). CDR3 nucleotide sequence: TGTGCCTGCAGCCAAGTCTTTTCCACCATAAGCTCCTACGAGCAGTACTTC. Protein: CACSQVFSTISSYEQYF.

The V and J genes are TRBV2 and TRBJ1-5; a weak D match, TRBD1 (6 bases). Germline assignment: CDR1 SNHLY and CDR2 FYNNEI. The CDR3 length is 17 residues. The V end lost 6 bases, the J end lost 0 bases, and 18 bases lay between the germline ends. The CDR3, as DNA: TGTGCCAGCAGCCCCGGACAGATTCTATATAGCAATCAGCCCCAGCATTTT. Protein product: CASSPGQILYSNQPQHF.

V usage is TRBV2 and J usage is TRBJ2-1; TRBD1 or TRBD2 may be the D gene (5 bases each). Germline V CDR1 and CDR2: SNHLY, FYNNEI. Trimming shortened V by 5 bases and J by 6 bases, and 11 bases separated the two germline ends. The CDR3 consists of 13 residues. Written as DNA, the CDR3 is TGTGCCAGCAGTCGGGGACCACCCAATGAGCAGTTCTTC. This gives the protein CASSRGPPNEQFF.

The chain joins TRBV12-3 or TRBV12-4 to TRBJ2-7, with 7 bases lining up with TRBD1. V lost 6 bases, J lost 4 bases, and 9 bases stayed unmatched. The CDR3 is made up of 14 amino acids. The CDR3: CASRQTGSRYEQYF. Here the CDR3 DNA reads TGTGCCAGCAGGCAGACAGGGTCGAGATACGAGCAGTACTTC.

V gene TRBV29-1 combines with J gene TRBJ2-5; D is unresolved. Germline assignment: CDR1 SQVTM and CDR2 ANQGSEA. The length of the CDR3 is 12 residues. Trimming removed 4 bases from V and 1 base from J, with 7 bases in between. In nucleotides, the CDR3 is TGCAGCGTTGCCGCCTTCCAAGAGACCCAGTACTTC. Translating it yields CSVAAFQETQYF.

This clonotype was recorded a few times. The chain has TRBV5-5 and TRBJ2-2, with a possible D match to TRBD2 (6 bases). V was trimmed by 3 bases and J by 6 bases, leaving 12 bases between them. This CDR3 contains 14 residues. Germline CDR1 reads SGHKS; CDR2 reads YYEKEE (reference sequence). The CDR3 region is CASSWRAVPGELFF. The CDR3 region has the DNA TGTGCCAGCAGCTGGAGGGCGGTCCCCGGGGAGCTGTTTTTT.

At least ten counts were recorded for this clonotype. The CDR3 sequence is CASRLAGGTDTQYF. The CDR3 DNA reads as TGTGCCAGCAGGTTAGCGGGAGGCACAGATACGCAGTATTTT. The chain joins TRBV28 to TRBJ2-3, with 9 nucleotides matching TRBD2. Unmatched junction bases numbered 2, after V lost 6 bases and J lost 1 base. The CDR3 loop spans 14 amino acids. Germline lookup yields CDR1 MDHEN and CDR2 SYDVKM.

The chain employs TRBV20-1 and TRBJ2-5, with a possible D match to TRBD2 (6 bases). CDR1 DFQATT and CDR2 SNEGSKA come from the germline V gene (reference sequence). This CDR3 region has 15 residues. Trimming shortened V by 5 bases and J by 5 bases, and 21 bases separated the two germline ends. Here the CDR3 DNA reads TGCAGTGCTGGGGTCTGGCGGGGCCGAAAGGAGACCCAGTACTTC. This gives the protein CSAGVWRGRKETQYF.

The rearrangement uses TRBV28 and TRBJ2-1; D is unclear. Trimming took 4 bases from V and 6 from J, leaving 22 bases between them. Germline V gives CDR1 MDHEN, CDR2 SYDVKM. The CDR3 is 17 amino acids. CDR3 DNA: TGTGCCAGCAGTTCCCGAATTGGCCTCGGACCGGGCAATGAGCAGTTCTTC. Its protein is CASSSRIGLGPGNEQFF. Looking up the rest from reference TRBV28 and TRBJ2-1 gives the full variable domain: DVKVTQSSRYLVKRTGEKVFLECVQDMDHENMFWYRQDPGLGLRLIYFSYDVKMKEKGDIPEGYSVSREKKERFSLILESASTNQTSMYLCASSSRIGLGPGNEQFFGPGTRLTVL.

The chain joins TRBV4-1 to TRBJ2-5; 7 bases align to TRBD1. Germline CDR1 and CDR2: MGHRA and YSYEKL. The length of the CDR3 is 15 residues. V lost 3 bases to trimming and J lost 5 bases; unmatched junction nucleotides: 9. The CDR3: CASSHLSGGSETQYF. As DNA, the CDR3 is TGCGCCAGCAGCCACCTATCAGGGGGTAGCGAGACCCAGTACTTC.